Below, one T cell receptor beta chain is given with its context. Its antigen is currently unknown. The CDR3 spans 13 residues. With 6 bases clipped from V and 5 bases from J, the junction kept 3 bases outside the gene matches. Germline values: CDR1 SNHLY, CDR2 FYNNEI. This sample stems from a study of T cell responses to AZD1222 COVID-19 vaccine. Study outcomes and limitations: Donors were chiefly white British, with a greater number of females, and clonal diversity was perhaps underestimated.

Generated by immunoSEQ multiplex PCR, the TCRdb table keeps only in-frame clones and is missing some. The sample gives around 67,000 clones, under 90% of which show up once; about 20% is in the top ten. The chain joins TRBV2 to TRBJ1-4; 7 bases agree with TRBD1. This receptor was identified in an adult in good health. This material consisted of peripheral blood, taken on day 0 of AZD1222 vaccination. CDR3 in DNA: TGTGCCAGCAGCCCGGGACAGAATGAAAAACTGTTTTTT. Its protein is CASSPGQNEKLFF.